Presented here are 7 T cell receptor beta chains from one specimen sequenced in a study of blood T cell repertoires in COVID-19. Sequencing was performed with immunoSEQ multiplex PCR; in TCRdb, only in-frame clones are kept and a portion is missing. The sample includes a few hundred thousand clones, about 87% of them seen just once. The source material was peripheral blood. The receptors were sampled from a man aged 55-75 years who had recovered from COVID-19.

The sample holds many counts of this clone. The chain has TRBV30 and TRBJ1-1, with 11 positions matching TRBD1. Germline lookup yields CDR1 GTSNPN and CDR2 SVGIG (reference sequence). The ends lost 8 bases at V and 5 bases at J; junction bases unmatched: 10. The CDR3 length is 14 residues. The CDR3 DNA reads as TGTGCCCGTCAAGGACAGGGGGCCATAACTGAAGCTTTCTTT. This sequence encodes CARQGQGAITEAFF.

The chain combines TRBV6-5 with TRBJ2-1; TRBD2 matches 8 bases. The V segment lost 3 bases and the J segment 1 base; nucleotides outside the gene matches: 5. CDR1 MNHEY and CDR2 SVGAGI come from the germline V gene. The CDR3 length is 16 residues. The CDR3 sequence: CASSYRTSPSYNEQFF. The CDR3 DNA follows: TGTGCCAGCAGTTATAGGACTAGCCCTTCCTACAATGAGCAGTTCTTC.

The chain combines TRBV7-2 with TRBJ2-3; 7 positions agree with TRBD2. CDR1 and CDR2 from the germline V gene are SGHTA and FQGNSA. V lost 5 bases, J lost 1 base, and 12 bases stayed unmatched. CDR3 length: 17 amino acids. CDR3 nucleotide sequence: TGTGCCAGCAGCCTCATGGGGCTAGCGGCGGGCACAGATACGCAGTATTTT. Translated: CASSLMGLAAGTDTQYF.

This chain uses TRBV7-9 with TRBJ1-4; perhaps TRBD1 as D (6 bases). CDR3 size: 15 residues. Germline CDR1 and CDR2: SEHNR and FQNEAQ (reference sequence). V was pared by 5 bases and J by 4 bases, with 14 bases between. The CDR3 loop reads CASSGRQEFNEKLFF. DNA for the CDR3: TGTGCCAGCAGCGGGCGACAGGAATTTAATGAAAAACTGTTTTTT.

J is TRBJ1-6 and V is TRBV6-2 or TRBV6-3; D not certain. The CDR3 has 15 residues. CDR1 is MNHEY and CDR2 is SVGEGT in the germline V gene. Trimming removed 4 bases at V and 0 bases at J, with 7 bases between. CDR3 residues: CASSLESSYNSPLHF. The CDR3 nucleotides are TGTGCCAGCAGTTTAGAAAGCTCCTATAATTCACCCCTCCACTTT.

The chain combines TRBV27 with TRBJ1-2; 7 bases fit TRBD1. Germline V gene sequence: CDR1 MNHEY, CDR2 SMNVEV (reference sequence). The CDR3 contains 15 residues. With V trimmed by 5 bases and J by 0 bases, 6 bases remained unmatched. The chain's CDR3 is CASSPLGTANYGYTF. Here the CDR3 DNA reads TGTGCCAGCAGTCCGTTAGGGACAGCTAACTATGGCTACACCTTC.

The CDR3 DNA sequence: TGTGCCAGCAGGAGCGGGACGAACACCGGGGAGCTGTTTTTT. Amino acid sequence: CASRSGTNTGELFF. The chain couples TRBV7-3 to TRBJ2-2, with 7 positions matching TRBD2. The V and J ends lost 6 bases and 0 bases, in that order; junction bases with no gene match: 1. There are 14 residues in the CDR3. Per germline, CDR1 SGHTA and CDR2 FQGTGA. Based on the CDR3 plus reference TRBV7-3 and TRBJ2-2, the full variable domain is GAGVSQTPSNKVTEKGKYVELRCDPISGHTALYWYRQSLGQGPEFLIYFQGTGAADDSGLPNDRFFAVRPEGSVSTLKIQRTERGDSAVYLCASRSGTNTGELFFGEGSRLTVL.